The clone carrying this T cell receptor (beta chain) was seen more than once but under ten times. TCRdb re-called the 5' RACE reads through MiXCR, storing one row per CDR3 protein. The sample consists of fewer than 130,000 distinct CDR3 sequences, roughly 12% of them appearing once. This specimen comes from a study of early T cells in non-severe SARS-CoV-2 infection. CDR3 length: 16 residues. The V and J ends lost 0 bases and 7 bases, in that order; junction bases with no gene match: 8. The germline gives CDR1 SGHNT, CDR2 YENEEA. V and J are TRBV11-3 and TRBJ2-1; 8 nucleotides agree with TRBD2. The material sequenced was whole blood, taken at baseline. The receptor comes from an adult who was a healthcare worker with PCR-confirmed SARS-CoV-2 infection or an uninfected control (not recorded which). CDR3 residues: CASSLDRSGGFNEQFF. For the CDR3, the DNA is TGTGCCAGCAGCTTAGATCGAAGCGGGGGCTTTAATGAGCAGTTCTTC.